This T cell receptor (beta chain) was found in a study of shared clonotypes between healthy human individuals. The wider study: The cohort comprised two women and a few men. Their ages spanned 18 to 49 years.

General study points: With few donors, the genetic and exposure-history diversity represented was limited.

The CDR3 runs to 14 residues. Per germline, CDR1 LNHDA and CDR2 SQIVND (reference sequence). With 5 bases removed from V and 2 bases from J, the gap between germline ends came to 9 bases. The table lists this clone with a few counts. Its specificity is unknown. The authors ran unsorted PBMC replicate PCRs on 300 ng DNA, about 30,000 T cell genomes. TCRdb's copy holds only in-frame clones and misses some; the assay was immunoSEQ multiplex PCR. The sample records about 490,000 clones, 70% to 80% being singletons. The receptor was isolated from a woman between 40 and 50 years old in good health. Some clones in this sample may be carry-over from other donors' samples. Sequenced sample: PBMCs. This sequence joins TRBV19 and TRBJ1-4; D not resolved. The CDR3 loop reads CASSQQRTNEKLFF. The CDR3, as DNA: TGTGCCAGTAGTCAACAGCGGACTAATGAAAAACTGTTTTTT.